The 32 T cell receptor beta chains given below trace back to one sample, sequenced in a study of OX40 agonist ivuxolimab in advanced cancers. Profiled with immunoSEQ multiplex PCR; TCRdb holds only in-frame clones, not every one. The sample contains fewer than 25,000 clones, around four fifths of which appear only once. The source was CD4+ or CD8+ T cells sorted from blood, collected in a trial of the OX40 agonist ivuxolimab. The receptor source for this set is an adult with an advanced solid tumor such as melanoma, head and neck, liver or kidney cancer.

The chain couples TRBV6-6 to TRBJ2-5; D not resolved. Near its end, the DNA agrees better with TRBJ2-7, so the J call may be wrong. Per germline, CDR1 MNHNY and CDR2 SVGAGI (reference sequence). This CDR3 comprises 13 residues. CDR3 sequence: CASSYTGPYEQYF. The CDR3 coding sequence is TGTGCCAGCAGTTACACTGGCCCCTACGAGCAGTACTTC.

The chain recombines TRBV9 with TRBJ2-7; D possibly corresponds to TRBD1 (6 bases). Trimming cost V 0 bases and J 3 bases, with 10 bases left between them. Germline lookup yields CDR1 SGDLS and CDR2 YYNGEE. The CDR3 consists of 14 residues. CDR3 nucleotides: TGTGCCAGCAGCGTAGCCCTAGGGGGCTACGAGCAGTACTTC. It specifies CASSVALGGYEQYF.

V usage is TRBV9 and J usage is TRBJ2-1, with D perhaps TRBD1 (6 bases). V was cut by 4 bases and J by 6 bases, with 14 bases left in between. This CDR3 contains 14 residues. CDR1 is SGDLS, CDR2 YYNGEE, per germline. Here the CDR3 DNA reads TGTGCCAGCAGCCATCTACAGGGCTCCAATGAGCAGTTCTTC. Its translation is CASSHLQGSNEQFF.

The gene calls are TRBV28 and TRBJ2-7, with D possibly matching TRBD1 (8 bases). V was shortened by 6 bases and J by 2 bases, with 17 bases between the two germline ends. The CDR3 is 15 residues long. Germline V gene sequence: CDR1 MDHEN, CDR2 SYDVKM. CDR3 protein: CASSPDREGTYEQYF. In DNA, the CDR3 is TGTGCCAGCAGCCCGGACAGGGAGGGGACCTACGAGCAGTACTTC.

This chain joins TRBV27 and TRBJ2-5; D unclear. The V and J ends lost 5 bases and 11 bases respectively, with 15 bases between them. The CDR3 contains 12 residues. The germline V gene encodes CDR1 MNHEY and CDR2 SMNVEV (reference sequence). As DNA, the CDR3 is TGTGCCAGCAGTAAAAATAATTTTGAGCAGTACTTC. Its protein product is CASSKNNFEQYF.

V and J are TRBV7-9 and TRBJ1-2, with a tentative D call TRBD1 (6 bases). Germline V lookup: CDR1 SEHNR, CDR2 FQNEAQ (reference sequence). The CDR3 is 16 amino acids. The germline V and J ends were trimmed by 1 base and 2 bases, with 14 bases remaining between them. The CDR3 loop reads CASSLGVTGTNYGYTF. In DNA form, the CDR3 reads TGTGCCAGCAGCTTAGGGGTCACAGGGACCAACTATGGCTACACCTTC.

The rearrangement links TRBV7-9 to TRBJ2-2; 11 nucleotides align to TRBD1. V was pared by 6 bases and J by 4 bases, with 4 bases of the junction left unmatched. CDR3 length equals 15 residues. The germline V gene encodes CDR1 SEHNR and CDR2 FQNEAQ (reference sequence). The CDR3, as DNA: TGTGCCAGCAGACTAGGGACAGGGGGCACCGGGGAGCTGTTTTTT. Translated: CASRLGTGGTGELFF.

In DNA, the CDR3 is TGTGCCAGCAGCTTAAATGCGGGTGCCTCTGGAAACACCATATATTTT. This translates into CASSLNAGASGNTIYF. The chain links TRBV7-8 to TRBJ1-3; D gene ambiguous. This CDR3 has 16 residues. V was cut by 2 bases and J by 0 bases, with 11 bases left in between. CDR1 and CDR2 (germline): SGHVS, FQNEAQ. The whole variable domain, remainder taken from reference TRBV7-8 and TRBJ1-3, is GAGVSQSPRYKVAKRGQDVALRCDPISGHVSLFWYQQALGQGPEFLTYFQNEAQLDKSGLPSDRFFAERPEGSVSTLKIQRTQQEDSAVYLCASSLNAGASGNTIYFGEGSWLTVV.

This clone has more than one count but fewer than ten. The chain recombines TRBV2 with TRBJ1-1; TRBD1 is a possible D gene (6 bases). V lost 6 bases and J lost 10, with 12 bases in between. Looked up from germline, CDR1 is SNHLY and CDR2 is FYNNEI. The CDR3 is made up of 11 amino acids. The CDR3 protein is CASRENRVAFF. The CDR3 DNA is TGTGCCAGCAGGGAAAACAGGGTAGCTTTCTTT.

The V call is TRBV12-5, the J call TRBJ1-5, with TRBD1 identical over 7 bases. This CDR3 has 14 amino acids. After removal of 7 bases from V and 1 base from J, the junction contained 4 bases not matched to a gene. Germline-derived CDR1 and CDR2 are LGHNT and FRNRAP. CDR3 region: CASAVGQSNQPQHF. The CDR3 DNA follows: TGTGCTAGTGCCGTGGGACAGAGCAATCAGCCCCAGCATTTT.

The chain joins TRBV7-6 to TRBJ1-1, with D unresolved. The V end was cut by 3 bases, the J end by 5 bases, with 10 bases between. CDR1 and CDR2 from the germline V gene are SGHVS and FNYEAQ. The CDR3 extends over 13 amino acids. The CDR3 sequence: CASSLGKRTEAFF. DNA of the CDR3: TGTGCCAGCAGCTTGGGGAAGAGGACTGAAGCTTTCTTT.

The V call is TRBV30, the J call TRBJ2-7, with TRBD2 matching over 7 bases. Germline CDR1 is GTSNPN and CDR2 is SVGIG (reference sequence). This CDR3 is built from 13 residues. After removal of 2 bases from V and 4 bases from J, the junction contained 5 bases not matched to a gene. The CDR3 sequence: CAWSSGGGYEQYF. CDR3 nucleotides: TGTGCCTGGAGTAGTGGGGGAGGGTACGAGCAGTACTTC.

The chain links TRBV9 to TRBJ2-2, with 10 bases that match TRBD1. This CDR3 is 16 amino acids long. The V and J ends lost 2 bases and 4 bases, in that order; junction bases with no gene match: 5. Per germline, CDR1 SGDLS and CDR2 YYNGEE. CDR3 protein: CASSVTGTGVTGELFF. For the CDR3, the DNA is TGTGCCAGCAGCGTGACGGGGACAGGGGTCACCGGGGAGCTGTTTTTT.

V usage is TRBV30 and J usage is TRBJ2-1; 7 nucleotides align to TRBD2. Trimming at V came to 2 bases and at J to 3 bases, leaving 10 bases not matched to a gene. CDR1 GTSNPN and CDR2 SVGIG come from the germline V gene (reference sequence). This CDR3 region has 16 residues. CDR3 coding DNA: TGTGCCTGGAGTCTCTACGCGGGAGAAGGCTACAATGAGCAGTTCTTC. Translation: CAWSLYAGEGYNEQFF.

The chain couples TRBV12-5 to TRBJ2-1; TRBD2 matches at 8 bases. The CDR3 runs 16 residues. V trimming: 3 bases; J trimming: 2 bases; junction bases outside the gene matches: 6. The germline CDR1 and CDR2 sequences are LGHNT and FRNRAP. The CDR3 region is CASGFPSGRAYNEQFF. CDR3 in DNA: TGTGCTAGTGGTTTCCCCTCCGGGAGGGCCTACAATGAGCAGTTCTTC.

V is TRBV27 and J is TRBJ2-2, with D maybe TRBD2 (6 bases). V dropped 8 bases and J dropped 7 bases, with 11 bases sitting between them. CDR1 is MNHEY, CDR2 SMNVEV, per germline (reference sequence). The CDR3 extends over 12 amino acids. The CDR3 nucleotides are TGTGCCAGCGGGCGGGGTGGCGGGGAGCTGTTTTTT. Translating it yields CASGRGGGELFF.

This rearrangement joins TRBV27 to TRBJ2-7, with unresolved D. Trimming removed 6 bases from V and 2 bases from J, with 14 bases in between. This CDR3 is built from 14 residues. Germline lookup yields CDR1 MNHEY and CDR2 SMNVEV (reference sequence). CDR3 amino acids: CASSRDTIPYEQYF. Here the CDR3 DNA reads TGTGCCAGCAGCCGAGACACTATCCCCTACGAGCAGTACTTC.

The chain recombines TRBV7-8 with TRBJ2-7; D is unresolved. The CDR3 loop spans 11 amino acids. The V end was cut by 5 bases, the J end by 7 bases, with 9 bases between. From germline, CDR1 is SGHVS and CDR2 FQNEAQ. DNA of the CDR3: TGTGCCAGCAGCGTCTCCGGGGAGCAGTACTTC. Translation: CASSVSGEQYF.

This rearrangement joins TRBV5-6 to TRBJ2-7; 11 bases align to TRBD1. J was trimmed by 3 bases and V by 4 bases; bases with no gene match: 3. Germline V lookup: CDR1 SGHDT, CDR2 YYEEEE. CDR3 size: 14 residues. The CDR3 DNA reads TGTGCCAGCAGCAGAGGGACAGGGGGCTACGAGCAGTACTTC. Translation gives CASSRGTGGYEQYF.

This rearrangement joins TRBV4-1 to TRBJ2-1; D remains ambiguous. CDR3 length equals 11 residues. Germline CDR1 is MGHRA and CDR2 is YSYEKL. V was trimmed by 1 base and J by 9 bases, leaving 4 bases between them. The CDR3 sequence is CASSQVGEQFF. The DNA for the CDR3 is TGCGCCAGCAGCCAAGTTGGTGAGCAGTTCTTC.

This clone was detected only once. V is TRBV15 and J is TRBJ2-3; weak D call: TRBD2 (6 bases). The CDR3 spans 16 residues. The ends were cut back, 5 bases at V and 0 bases at J, with 15 bases in the middle. CDR1 LNHNV and CDR2 YYDKDF come from the germline V gene (reference sequence). CDR3 in DNA: TGTGCCACCAGCCCAATCGGGGGAACTAGCACAGATACGCAGTATTTT. This gives the protein CATSPIGGTSTDTQYF.

Only one count was recorded for this clone. The V gene is TRBV15, the J gene TRBJ2-3; tentatively, D is TRBD2 (6 bases). Per the germline V gene, CDR1 is LNHNV and CDR2 is YYDKDF (reference sequence). V gave up 0 bases and J gave up 2 bases, with 12 bases separating them. This CDR3 spans 16 amino acids. The CDR3 bases are TGTGCCACCAGCAGAGATCGCGGCGGGGCCACAGATACGCAGTATTTT. Translation gives CATSRDRGGATDTQYF.

The rearrangement uses TRBV7-9 and TRBJ2-3; 7 bases align to TRBD1. Trimming cost V 0 bases and J 6 bases; bases outside gene matches: 3. Germline CDR1 SEHNR, CDR2 FQNEAQ (reference sequence). This CDR3 is 14 amino acids long. The CDR3 spells CASSLADRTDTQYF. Written as DNA, the CDR3 is TGTGCCAGCAGCTTAGCGGACAGGACCGATACGCAGTATTTT. The variable domain in full, with the rest retrieved from reference TRBV7-9 and TRBJ2-3, is DTGVSQNPRHKITKRGQNVTFRCDPISEHNRLYWYRQTLGQGPEFLTYFQNEAQLEKSRLLSDRFSAERPKGSFSTLEIQRTEQGDSAMYLCASSLADRTDTQYFGPGTRLTVL.

The chain joins TRBV4-2 to TRBJ2-5; D is perhaps TRBD2 (6 bases). Trimming cost V 0 bases and J 4 bases, with 21 bases left between them. The CDR3 is made up of 18 amino acids. Germline values: CDR1 LGHNA, CDR2 YNFKEQ. DNA of the CDR3: TGTGCCAGCAGCCAAGAACCCCTTTGGGAGGCGCCCGCAGAGACCCAGTACTTC. Its translation: CASSQEPLWEAPAETQYF.

This clone is medium-sized (0.01 to 0.1%). The identical CDR3 is also encoded by other nucleotide sequences in the sample. CDR3 sequence: CASSIGLRGNQPQHF. CDR3 bases: TGTGCCAGTAGTATTGGGCTCAGGGGGAATCAGCCCCAGCATTTT. The V gene is TRBV19, the J gene TRBJ1-5; TRBD1 matches 7 bases. The germline gives CDR1 LNHDA, CDR2 SQIVND (reference sequence). Losses at the gene ends were 3 bases for V and 4 bases for J; bases not matched to a gene: 6. CDR3 size: 15 residues.

The CDR3, as DNA: TGTGCCAGCAGCCCTCCGGACCGCAACTCCTACAATGAGCAGTTCTTC. Residues: CASSPPDRNSYNEQFF. This sequence joins TRBV9 and TRBJ2-1; no reliable D call. V was clipped by 4 bases and J by 0 bases, with 14 bases between them. CDR3 length: 16 amino acids. Germline V lookup: CDR1 SGDLS, CDR2 YYNGEE.

The V and J genes are TRBV9 and TRBJ2-3; D is ambiguous. Looked up from germline, CDR1 is SGDLS and CDR2 is YYNGEE. V lost 0 bases and J lost 0, with 17 bases in between. The CDR3 is 18 residues long. CDR3 amino acids: CASSVATQALYSTDTQYF. CDR3 nucleotides: TGTGCCAGCAGCGTAGCTACCCAGGCCCTTTATAGCACAGATACGCAGTATTTT.

V and J are TRBV10-3 and TRBJ2-7; 11 bases agree with TRBD1. The CDR3 is 16 amino acids. Germline V gene lookup returns CDR1 ENHRY and CDR2 SYGVKD. Unmatched junction bases numbered 4, after V lost 3 bases and J lost 0 bases. CDR3 sequence (DNA): TGTGCCATCAGTGAACCCGGGACAGGGGGCTCCTACGAGCAGTACTTC. Amino acid sequence: CAISEPGTGGSYEQYF.

The chain has TRBV29-1 and TRBJ2-7; no firm D call. Germline V CDR1 and CDR2: SQVTM, ANQGSEA. Trimming removed 7 bases at V and 5 bases at J, with 12 bases between. The CDR3 contains 11 residues. The CDR3 DNA reads as TGCAGCGCCCCCAAGGGCGACGAGCAGTACTTC. This gives the protein CSAPKGDEQYF.

V usage is TRBV13 and J usage is TRBJ1-6; D is unresolved. Looked up from germline, CDR1 is PRHDT and CDR2 is FYEKMQ (reference sequence). This CDR3 contains 15 residues. Trimming took 6 bases from V and 7 from J, leaving 16 bases between them. In nucleotides, the CDR3 is TGTGCCAGCAGTTCCGGGGTCGGAGGAAATTCACCCCTCCACTTT. Protein product: CASSSGVGGNSPLHF.

The J gene is TRBJ2-3, the V gene TRBV11-2, with D unclear. Germline V CDR1 and CDR2: SGHAT, FQNNGV. This CDR3 spans 15 amino acids. Trimming removed 5 bases at V and 4 bases at J, with 16 bases between. CDR3 loop: CASSPMVEWADTQYF. The CDR3 DNA follows: TGTGCCAGCAGCCCAATGGTAGAATGGGCAGATACGCAGTATTTT.

V usage is TRBV29-1 and J usage is TRBJ2-2, with D perhaps assigned TRBD1 or TRBD2 (5 bases each). The V gene lost 4 bases and the J gene lost 7 bases, with 10 bases spanning the gap. Germline V gives CDR1 SQVTM, CDR2 ANQGSEA. The CDR3 is 12 residues long. The DNA of the CDR3 is TGCAGCGTTGGGGACCCTGGCGGGGAGCTGTTTTTT. Translating gives CSVGDPGGELFF.